The 3 T cell receptor beta chains reported below all come from one sample, sequenced in a study of cytomegalovirus exposure and HLA in healthy donors. 13 Jbeta primers and 60 Vbeta primers were used for the PCR. TCRdb's copy holds only in-frame clones and misses some; the assay was immunoSEQ multiplex PCR. In the table there are 210,000 or so clones, 77% of which are singletons. What was sequenced was PBMCs. The receptors were sampled from a woman between 55 and 75 years old in good health and CMV-seropositive.

The CDR3 is CASSPRQLLGYTF. The CDR3, as DNA: TGTGCCAGCAGTCCCAGACAGCTGCTGGGCTACACCTTC. The chain uses TRBV6-5 and TRBJ1-2; weak D call: TRBD1 (5 bases). The CDR3 has 13 residues. V was shortened by 5 bases and J by 8 bases, with 15 bases between the two germline ends. CDR1 is MNHEY, CDR2 SVGAGI, per germline.

This rearrangement joins TRBV6-6 to TRBJ1-2, with D unresolved. CDR1 and CDR2 (germline): MNHNY, SVGAGI (reference sequence). The CDR3 spans 15 residues. V was trimmed by 4 bases and J by 5 bases, leaving 17 bases between them. The CDR3 loop reads CASSSVLREKYGYTF. The CDR3, as DNA: TGTGCCAGCAGTTCGGTATTGAGGGAGAAATATGGCTACACCTTC.

The genes are TRBV30 and TRBJ2-5, with TRBD1 matching 7 bases. The CDR3 contains 14 residues. Germline lookup yields CDR1 GTSNPN and CDR2 SVGIG (reference sequence). The trim removed 5 bases at V and 2 bases at J, leaving 8 bases unmatched. The CDR3 here is CAWVRRGQQETQYF. The DNA for the CDR3 is TGTGCCTGGGTCCGTCGGGGACAGCAAGAGACCCAGTACTTC.